This TCR beta chain was recorded in a study of blood T cell repertoires in COVID-19. Study summary: Samples of COVID-19 (acute and convalescent) were obtained from the United States, Italy and Spain.

Germline CDR1 reads LNHDA; CDR2 reads SQIVND (reference sequence). CDR3 length equals 14 residues. V trimming: 6 bases; J trimming: 6 bases; junction bases outside the gene matches: 5. TCRdb keeps only in-frame clones here, not all; method: immunoSEQ multiplex PCR. Among 280,000 or so clones listed, 85% were seen once. What was sequenced was PBMCs or T cells enriched from blood (not recorded which). This TCR was sampled from a woman aged 50 to 60 who had recovered from COVID-19. This chain links TRBV19 with TRBJ2-1; TRBD1 matches at 10 bases. The CDR3: CASSLRTGGNEQFF. The CDR3 nucleotides are TGTGCCAGTAGCCTCCGGACAGGGGGCAATGAGCAGTTCTTC.